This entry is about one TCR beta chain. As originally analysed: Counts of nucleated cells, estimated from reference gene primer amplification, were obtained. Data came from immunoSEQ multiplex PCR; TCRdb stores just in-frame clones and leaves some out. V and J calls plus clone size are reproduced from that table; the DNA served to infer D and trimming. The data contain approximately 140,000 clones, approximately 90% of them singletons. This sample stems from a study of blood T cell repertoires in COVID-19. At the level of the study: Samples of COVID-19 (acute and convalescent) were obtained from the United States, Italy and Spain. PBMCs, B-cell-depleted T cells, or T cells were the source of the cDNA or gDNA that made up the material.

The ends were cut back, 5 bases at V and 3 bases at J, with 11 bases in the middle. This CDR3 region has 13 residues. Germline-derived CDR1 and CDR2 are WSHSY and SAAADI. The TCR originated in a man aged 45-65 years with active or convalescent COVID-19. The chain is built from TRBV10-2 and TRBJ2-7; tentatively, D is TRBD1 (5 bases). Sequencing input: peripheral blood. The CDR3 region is CASSLDTVYEQYF. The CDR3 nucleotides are TGCGCCAGCAGTCTGGACACAGTCTACGAGCAGTACTTC.